A selection of T cell receptor beta chains follows, all from one sample in a study of T cell responses to AZD1222 COVID-19 vaccine. The assay was immunoSEQ multiplex PCR, and TCRdb's table has in-frame clones only and misses some. The sample has around 140,000 clones, around 87% seen once. The sequencing used peripheral blood, collected on day 0 of AZD1222 vaccination. Receptor source: an adult in good health. CDR3s include the opening cysteine and the closing phenylalanine or tryptophan. D genes are given only for firm matches. Not all rows give a size; the values are once, few, many and, for expanded clones, a class.

V: TRBV6-4
size: .
J: TRBJ1-6
D: .
DNA: TGTGCCAGCAGTGACAGCCGGGGTCCTAATTCACCCCTCCACTTT
CDR3: CASSDSRGPNSPLHF

V: TRBV3-1/TRBV3-2
size: few
J: TRBJ1-1
D: .
DNA: TGTGCCAGCAGCTTGGGCGGGGGGGCGCGGACTGAAGCTTTCTTT
CDR3: CASSLGGGARTEAFF

V: TRBV11-2
size: .
J: TRBJ2-1
D: .
DNA: TGTGCCAGCAGCTTATCGCCGACAGGTCATGAGCAGTTCTTC
CDR3: CASSLSPTGHEQFF

V: TRBV4-1
size: few
J: TRBJ2-7
D: TRBD2
DNA: TGCGCCAGCAGCCAAGATGCCCCGCGGGAGGCCCCCAGCGAGCAGTACTTC
CDR3: CASSQDAPREAPSEQYF

V: TRBV6-4
size: .
J: TRBJ1-1
D: .
DNA: TGTGCCAGCAGTGACTGGAGGTTATATTTGAACACTGAAGCTTTCTTT
CDR3: CASSDWRLYLNTEAFF

V: TRBV6-1
size: few
J: TRBJ1-1
D: .
DNA: TGTGCCAGCAGTGAAGCGTGGGGTCGGTTGAACACTGAAGCTTTCTTT
CDR3: CASSEAWGRLNTEAFF

V: TRBV19
size: few
J: TRBJ1-3
D: .
DNA: TGTGCCAGCCAATGGATCTCTGGAAACACCATATATTTT
CDR3: CASQWISGNTIYF

V: TRBV2
size: .
J: TRBJ2-4
D: .
DNA: TGTGCCAGCAGTGAAGGGGTAACTGGGGACATTCAGTACTTC
CDR3: CASSEGVTGDIQYF

V: TRBV7-8
size: .
J: TRBJ1-1
D: .
DNA: TGTGCCAGCAGCTTAGTTGGGTCCCCGTCGGTTACTGAAGCTTTCTTT
CDR3: CASSLVGSPSVTEAFF

V: TRBV24-1
size: .
J: TRBJ2-1
D: .
DNA: TGTGCCACCAGTGAGCAGACCTACAATGAGCAGTTCTTC
CDR3: CATSEQTYNEQFF

V: TRBV5-8
size: .
J: TRBJ1-4
D: .
DNA: TGTGCCAGCAGCCCCCGGTGGATTAAGGAAAAACTGTTTTTT
CDR3: CASSPRWIKEKLFF

V: TRBV19
size: .
J: TRBJ1-5
D: .
DNA: TGTGCCAGTAGTCCCCAGGCGGATGGGACCTTGTCCAGCAATCAGCCCCAGCATTTT
CDR3: CASSPQADGTLSSNQPQHF

V: TRBV5-4
size: .
J: TRBJ2-2
D: TRBD2
DNA: TGTGCCAGCAGCTCTAGACTAGCGGGGCCCCCCAACACCGGGGAGCTGTTTTTT
CDR3: CASSSRLAGPPNTGELFF

V: TRBV7-2
size: .
J: TRBJ1-1
D: TRBD1
DNA: TGTGCCAGCAGCTTCCCGGACAGGGAAATCATGAACACTGAAGCTTTCTTT
CDR3: CASSFPDREIMNTEAFF

V: TRBV5-1
size: few
J: TRBJ2-7
D: TRBD2
DNA: TGCGCCAGCAGCCCTAGCGGTATTGAGCAGTACTTC
CDR3: CASSPSGIEQYF

V: TRBV5-8
size: .
J: TRBJ1-4
D: .
DNA: TGTGCCAGCAGCTTGGACGACCATAATGAAAAACTGTTTTTT
CDR3: CASSLDDHNEKLFF

V: TRBV2
size: .
J: TRBJ2-7
D: .
DNA: TGTGCCAGCAGAGCCTGGGACATGGCCTACGAGCAGTACTTC
CDR3: CASRAWDMAYEQYF

V: TRBV5-6
size: .
J: TRBJ2-2
D: TRBD2
DNA: TGTGCCAGCAGCCCGACTAGCGGGAGAATCACCGGGGAGCTGTTTTTT
CDR3: CASSPTSGRITGELFF

V: TRBV20-1
size: few
J: TRBJ2-7
D: .
DNA: TGCAGTGCTAGAGCAGGCGAGCAGTACTTC
CDR3: CSARAGEQYF

V: TRBV6-6
size: .
J: TRBJ2-7
D: TRBD1
DNA: TGTGCCAGCAGTTACGGACAGGGCCCCGTTTACGAGCAGTACTTC
CDR3: CASSYGQGPVYEQYF

V: TRBV30
size: .
J: TRBJ2-1
D: .
DNA: TGTGCCTGGACCCGAGGCGGGGCCCTCAGAGGGGAGCAGTTCTTC
CDR3: CAWTRGGALRGEQFF

V: TRBV6-1
size: .
J: TRBJ2-3
D: .
DNA: TGTGCCAGCAGTGATCGGGGGTTGGGGGATACGCAGTATTTT
CDR3: CASSDRGLGDTQYF

V: TRBV21-1
size: .
J: TRBJ1-2
D: .
DNA: TGTGCCAGCAGCACGAGGGGGAGGACAGTCTATGGCTACACCTTC
CDR3: CASSTRGRTVYGYTF

V: TRBV5-6
size: .
J: TRBJ1-6
D: .
DNA: TGTGCCAGCAGCCGGGGCGGTGGATATGGGTCACCCCTCCACTTT
CDR3: CASSRGGGYGSPLHF

V: TRBV5-1
size: .
J: TRBJ2-2
D: .
DNA: TGCGCCAGCAGGGCGACAGGACAAAACACCGGGGAGCTGTTTTTT
CDR3: CASRATGQNTGELFF

V: TRBV5-1
size: .
J: TRBJ1-2
D: TRBD1
DNA: TGCGCCAGCAGCTTGGAGGGACAGAACTATGGCTACACCTTC
CDR3: CASSLEGQNYGYTF

V: TRBV2
size: .
J: TRBJ2-1
D: TRBD2
DNA: TGTGCCAGCAGTGCCCTCCGGCGGGGACTAGCGGGCTACAATGAGCAGTTCTTC
CDR3: CASSALRRGLAGYNEQFF

V: TRBV7-2
size: .
J: TRBJ2-7
D: .
DNA: TGTGCCAGCAGCCTTAGCATCCCGAATGGGCAGTACTTC
CDR3: CASSLSIPNGQYF

V: TRBV18
size: once
J: TRBJ1-1
D: .
DNA: TGTGCCAGCTCACCAGGATTTAACACTGAAGCTTTCTTT
CDR3: CASSPGFNTEAFF

V: TRBV21-1
size: .
J: TRBJ1-6
D: .
DNA: TGTGCCAGCAGCCCACAACCGTTAGGTTTTAATTCACCCCTCCACTTT
CDR3: CASSPQPLGFNSPLHF

V: TRBV7-6
size: .
J: TRBJ1-2
D: .
DNA: TGTGCCAGCAGCTTAGCAGGGAGACTTAACTATGGCTACACCTTC
CDR3: CASSLAGRLNYGYTF

V: TRBV6-5
size: .
J: TRBJ1-2
D: TRBD1
DNA: TGTGCCAGCAGTTTCGCCGGGACAGGGAATGGCTACACCTTC
CDR3: CASSFAGTGNGYTF

V: TRBV27
size: .
J: TRBJ2-1
D: .
DNA: TGTGCCAGCAGTTTATGGTTTGGAGGGGGCGGTGAGCAGTTCTTC
CDR3: CASSLWFGGGGEQFF

V: TRBV7-9
size: .
J: TRBJ2-1
D: .
DNA: TGTGCCAGCAGCTTTGGAGGATGGACGGGGGATTGGATCTTC
CDR3: CASSFGGWTGDWIF

V: TRBV28
size: .
J: TRBJ2-3
D: .
DNA: TGTGCCAGCAGTTTATTCCGTGGGGTGGATACGCAGTATTTT
CDR3: CASSLFRGVDTQYF

V: TRBV15
size: .
J: TRBJ1-4
D: .
DNA: TGTGCCACCAGCAGGGGGGGGGCCTCTAATGAAAAACTGTTTTTT
CDR3: CATSRGGASNEKLFF

V: TRBV4-1
size: .
J: TRBJ2-5
D: .
DNA: TGCGCCAGCAGCCAAGGACTACTTGGAGAGACCCAGTACTTC
CDR3: CASSQGLLGETQYF

V: TRBV19
size: .
J: TRBJ1-2
D: .
DNA: TGTGCCAGTAACTTGGACGGAACCTATGGCTACACCTTC
CDR3: CASNLDGTYGYTF

V: TRBV7-3
size: .
J: TRBJ2-1
D: .
DNA: TGTGCCAGCAGCTTAAATAACGTAGAGCAGTTCTTC
CDR3: CASSLNNVEQFF

V: TRBV10-3
size: .
J: TRBJ1-2
D: TRBD1
DNA: TGTGCCATTTGGGCAGGGGGTTATGGCTACACCTTC
CDR3: CAIWAGGYGYTF

V: TRBV7-6
size: .
J: TRBJ1-2
D: TRBD1
DNA: TGTGCCAGCAGAAGCCGGGGACAGGGGAACAGTGGCTACACCTTC
CDR3: CASRSRGQGNSGYTF

V: TRBV6-5
size: .
J: TRBJ2-1
D: .
DNA: TGTGCCAGCAGTTACTCAGGGACGCACAATGAGCAGTTCTTC
CDR3: CASSYSGTHNEQFF

V: TRBV4-1
size: .
J: TRBJ2-3
D: TRBD2
DNA: TGCGCCAGCAGCGGAGAGGGGTTAGCGGGGGCTCCCCCCACAGATACGCAGTATTTT
CDR3: CASSGEGLAGAPPTDTQYF

V: TRBV27
size: .
J: TRBJ1-1
D: .
DNA: TGTGCCAGCAGTTGGGGGACGGAGAACACTGAAGCTTTCTTT
CDR3: CASSWGTENTEAFF

V: TRBV7-2
size: .
J: TRBJ1-5
D: TRBD1
DNA: TGTGCCAGCAGCTTAGCGTTTGGGACAGGCGGGAGCAATCAGCCCCAGCATTTT
CDR3: CASSLAFGTGGSNQPQHF

V: TRBV5-5
size: .
J: TRBJ1-1
D: .
DNA: TGTGCCAGCTTCCCCAGGCAGCCCATGAACACTGAAGCTTTCTTT
CDR3: CASFPRQPMNTEAFF

V: TRBV11-2
size: .
J: TRBJ1-2
D: .
DNA: TGTGCCAGCAGCTTAGATATAGGCTATGGCTACACCTTC
CDR3: CASSLDIGYGYTF

V: TRBV15
size: .
J: TRBJ1-1
D: .
DNA: TGTGCCACCAGCAGAGTCGAGAACACTGAAGCTTTCTTT
CDR3: CATSRVENTEAFF

V: TRBV27
size: .
J: TRBJ2-7
D: .
DNA: TGTGCCAGCAGTTTATTCAACCCCCCGACAGACTCCTACGAGCAGTACTTC
CDR3: CASSLFNPPTDSYEQYF

V: TRBV10-2
size: .
J: TRBJ1-1
D: .
DNA: TGCGCCAGCAGTGACAGGGTATGGACTGAAGCTTTCTTT
CDR3: CASSDRVWTEAFF

V: TRBV19
size: .
J: TRBJ2-3
D: .
DNA: TGTGCCAGTAGTCATCGGCATTCTAGCACAGATACGCAGTATTTT
CDR3: CASSHRHSSTDTQYF